This T cell receptor (beta chain) was sequenced during a study of response to subunit inactivated influenza vaccine. This CDR3 spans 16 amino acids. Germline CDR1 LGHNA, CDR2 YSLEER. After removal of 5 bases from V and 5 bases from J, the junction contained 10 bases not matched to a gene. In TCRdb, the RT-PCR reads were re-called with MiXCR into one record per CDR3 protein. The table lists roughly 780,000 distinct CDR3 sequences, less than 20% of them singletons, with approximately 10% in the top ten. The sample here was PBMCs from blood, taken less than 6 days after vaccination. The chain has TRBV4-3 and TRBJ2-1; TRBD2 agrees at 9 bases. The receptor was isolated from a man between 50 and 59 years old who received an inactivated influenza vaccine. CDR3 DNA sequence: TGCGCCAGCAGCGCGGGGGGCGGGAGGGTTAACAATGAGCAGTTCTTC. Its translation is CASSAGGGRVNNEQFF.